This TCR beta chain was obtained from a study of neurological immune-mediated disorders. This clonotype occurred many times. TCRdb reprocessed the 5' RACE reads with MiXCR, giving one entry per CDR3 protein. In the table there are 50,000 to 80,000 distinct CDR3 sequences, 3.5% to 5% of which are singletons. Trimming took off 0 bases at V and 6 bases at J, with 16 bases between the two ends. Germline values: CDR1 DFQATT, CDR2 SNEGSKA (reference sequence). This CDR3 has 15 amino acids. The chain recombines TRBV20-1 with TRBJ2-3; perhaps TRBD1 as D (7 bases). Sequenced sample: PBMCs. The clonotype was recovered from a young man with multiple sclerosis. CDR3 nucleotides: TGCAGTGCTAGAGATCCGCGACAGGGAGGCGATACGCAGTATTTT. It translates to CSARDPRQGGDTQYF.